These T cell receptor beta chains were read from a single sample in a study of T cell responses to AZD1222 COVID-19 vaccine. Only in-frame clones appear in the TCRdb table, and some are missing; sequencing was by immunoSEQ multiplex PCR. The sample has more than 100,000 clones, roughly 84% seen once. Here the sequenced sample was peripheral blood, taken on day 0 of AZD1222 vaccination. These receptors originate from an adult in good health. Both conserved end residues are part of each CDR3. Each record gives: V gene, J gene, D gene, clone size, CDR3 protein, CDR3 DNA. The D gene is left open where the match is weak. Part of the rows lack a size; the others show once, few, many or a class for expanded clones.

TRBV6-2/TRBV6-3,TRBJ2-5,.,.,CASSYSRGETQYF,TGTGCCAGCAGTTACTCGAGGGGAGAGACCCAGTACTTC
TRBV28,TRBJ1-1,.,few,CASSLWGTGTEAFF,TGTGCCAGCAGTTTATGGGGAACGGGGACTGAAGCTTTCTTT
TRBV7-5,TRBJ2-1,.,once,CARSLRQGFTYNEQFF,TGTGCCAGAAGCCTGCGACAGGGTTTCACCTACAATGAGCAGTTCTTC
TRBV19,TRBJ2-4,TRBD2,once,CASSIYASGNALAKNIQYF,TGTGCCAGTAGTATCTATGCTAGCGGTAACGCACTAGCCAAAAACATTCAGTACTTC
TRBV6-4,TRBJ2-3,.,.,CASSVPGGAASSTDTQYF,TGTGCCAGCAGTGTTCCCGGGGGTGCGGCATCTAGCACAGATACGCAGTATTTT
TRBV2,TRBJ1-2,.,few,CASSEGPRYGYTF,TGTGCCAGCAGTGAAGGCCCTCGCTATGGCTACACCTTC
TRBV9,TRBJ2-7,TRBD1,.,CASSAQGQGYYEQYF,TGTGCCAGCAGCGCCCAGGGACAGGGGTACTACGAGCAGTACTTC
TRBV19,TRBJ1-2,.,.,CASSIGWETGFFYGYTF,TGTGCCAGTAGTATAGGATGGGAGACAGGATTTTTCTATGGCTACACCTTC
TRBV5-1,TRBJ2-7,TRBD1,.,CASSPRQAQGLYEQYF,TGCGCCAGCAGCCCCAGGCAGGCACAGGGGCTGTACGAGCAGTACTTC
TRBV18,TRBJ2-1,TRBD2,.,CASSPSSGRSYNEQFF,TGTGCCAGCTCACCGTCGAGCGGGAGATCCTACAATGAGCAGTTCTTC
TRBV5-5,TRBJ1-2,.,.,CASSPDVNNYGYTF,TGTGCCAGCAGCCCCGATGTTAATAACTATGGCTACACCTTC
TRBV5-6,TRBJ2-1,.,.,CASSLGLNYNEQFF,TGTGCCAGCAGCTTGGGGCTAAACTACAATGAGCAGTTCTTC
TRBV7-2,TRBJ2-7,.,.,CASSLTRGEQYF,TGTGCCAGCAGCTTAACCAGGGGCGAGCAGTACTTC
TRBV4-2,TRBJ1-2,.,.,CASSQEPLMNYGYTF,TGTGCCAGCAGCCAAGAGCCCTTAATGAACTATGGCTACACCTTC
TRBV19,TRBJ1-3,TRBD1,few,CASSNTGTASGNTIYF,TGTGCCAGTAGTAATACCGGGACAGCCTCTGGAAACACCATATATTTT
TRBV27,TRBJ2-7,TRBD1,.,CASSFFPGTGRYEQYF,TGTGCCAGCAGTTTCTTTCCCGGGACAGGGCGGTACGAGCAGTACTTC
TRBV7-3,TRBJ2-7,TRBD1,.,CASSPGQGTDEQYF,TGTGCCAGCAGCCCGGGACAGGGTACGGACGAGCAGTACTTC
TRBV11-3,TRBJ1-2,.,.,CASSAKAGKQAYGYTF,TGTGCCAGCAGCGCAAAAGCTGGAAAGCAGGCCTATGGCTACACCTTC
TRBV30,TRBJ2-3,TRBD1,.,CAWTRDRPRGQYF,TGTGCCTGGACCCGGGACAGACCCCGGGGGCAGTATTTT
TRBV6-5,TRBJ1-5,TRBD1,.,CASRQGAEDQPQHF,TGTGCCAGCAGACAGGGGGCGGAGGATCAGCCCCAGCATTTT
TRBV19,TRBJ1-4,TRBD1,.,CASRGQGGEKLFF,TGTGCCAGTAGGGGACAGGGAGGCGAAAAACTGTTTTTT
TRBV9,TRBJ2-1,TRBD1,.,CASSVGGQGKFF,TGTGCCAGCAGCGTAGGGGGACAGGGGAAGTTCTTC
TRBV28,TRBJ2-6,.,.,CASSPSRAPGANVLTF,TGTGCCAGCAGTCCGTCTAGGGCACCTGGGGCCAACGTCCTGACTTTC
TRBV28,TRBJ2-7,.,few,CASRTGFYEQYF,TGTGCCAGCAGAACAGGCTTCTACGAGCAGTACTTC
TRBV6-2/TRBV6-3,TRBJ1-1,TRBD1,.,CASSYSGTGNTEAFF,TGTGCCAGCAGTTACTCGGGGACAGGGAACACTGAAGCTTTCTTT
TRBV28,TRBJ1-2,.,.,CASSYGHNGYTF,TGTGCCAGCAGCTACGGACATAATGGCTACACCTTC
TRBV6-6,TRBJ1-1,.,.,CASRGRNTEAFF,TGTGCCAGCAGGGGACGGAACACTGAAGCTTTCTTT
TRBV7-2,TRBJ2-2,.,.,CASSLKPSGELFF,TGTGCCAGCAGCTTAAAACCATCCGGGGAGCTGTTTTTT
TRBV15,TRBJ2-5,.,.,CATSRSPFTNQETQYF,TGTGCCACCAGCAGATCCCCCTTTACAAACCAAGAGACCCAGTACTTC
TRBV28,TRBJ1-1,.,.,CASILWGGVSGTEAFF,TGTGCCAGCATTCTTTGGGGAGGGGTATCGGGCACTGAAGCTTTCTTT
TRBV2,TRBJ2-3,.,.,CASSREHFGTDTQYF,TGTGCCAGCAGCCGGGAACATTTCGGGACAGATACGCAGTATTTT
TRBV13,TRBJ2-1,TRBD2,few,CASSSTSYGEQFF,TGTGCCAGCAGCTCGACTAGCTACGGTGAGCAGTTCTTC
TRBV9,TRBJ2-7,TRBD2,.,CASNRAGGPDEQYF,TGTGCCAGCAACCGAGCGGGAGGGCCAGACGAGCAGTACTTC
TRBV10-3,TRBJ2-3,TRBD2,.,CAIRASGRLLTDTQYF,TGTGCCATCAGGGCTAGCGGGAGGCTCCTCACAGATACGCAGTATTTT
TRBV5-8,TRBJ2-2,.,.,CASSLVDSGTGELFF,TGTGCCAGCAGCTTGGTTGACAGTGGGACCGGGGAGCTGTTTTTT
TRBV6-1,TRBJ2-3,TRBD2,.,CASSGTRGLAGFTDTQYF,TGTGCCAGCAGTGGGACCAGGGGACTAGCGGGGTTCACAGATACGCAGTATTTT
TRBV28,TRBJ2-7,.,.,CASRDGSSYEQYF,TGTGCCAGCAGGGACGGGAGCTCCTACGAGCAGTACTTC
TRBV6-5,TRBJ1-4,.,.,CASSYSGGPREKLFF,TGTGCCAGCAGTTACTCTGGAGGGCCTAGAGAAAAACTGTTTTTT
TRBV19,TRBJ2-1,.,once,CASSLDGEDYEQFF,TGTGCCAGTAGTCTAGACGGGGAGGACTATGAGCAGTTCTTC
TRBV20-1,TRBJ2-7,.,once,CSTERAYEQYF,TGCAGTACGGAGCGGGCCTACGAGCAGTACTTC
TRBV5-1,TRBJ2-3,TRBD2,.,CASSWIAGGPSDTQYF,TGCGCCAGCAGCTGGATAGCGGGGGGGCCGTCAGATACGCAGTATTTT
TRBV19,TRBJ2-7,TRBD1,.,CASSIVTGGLYYEQYF,TGTGCCAGTAGTATAGTTACAGGGGGACTCTACTACGAGCAGTACTTC
TRBV5-5,TRBJ2-3,.,.,CASSLAPTDTQYF,TGTGCCAGCAGCTTGGCCCCGACAGATACGCAGTATTTT
TRBV5-1,TRBJ1-3,.,.,CASSLAGAGRGNTIYF,TGCGCCAGCAGCTTGGCCGGAGCAGGCCGAGGAAACACCATATATTTT
TRBV12-3/TRBV12-4,TRBJ1-1,.,.,CASSLAGGEAAFF,TGTGCCAGCAGTTTAGCTGGGGGGGAGGCAGCTTTCTTT
TRBV11-3,TRBJ1-1,.,few,CASSPRASENTEAFF,TGTGCCAGCAGCCCTCGGGCCTCAGAAAACACTGAAGCTTTCTTT
TRBV3-1/TRBV3-2,TRBJ2-5,.,.,CASSQARGTQYF,TGTGCCAGCAGCCAAGCTAGGGGTACCCAGTACTTC
TRBV7-8,TRBJ2-5,TRBD2,once,CASSLQGTSGGQETQYF,TGTGCCAGCAGCCTCCAGGGGACTAGCGGGGGACAAGAGACCCAGTACTTC